Included here is one T cell receptor beta chain sequence, with context. Reverse transcription of about 0.45 to 1 ug RNA was carried out with random hexamers. TCRdb reanalysed the immunoSEQ multiplex PCR reads using MiXCR and keeps one entry per CDR3 protein. Counted here are roughly 200,000 distinct CDR3 sequences, approximately 94% occurring once; the ten biggest clones make up more than 0.095%. The entry originates in a study of CD8 T cells in Susac syndrome. The CDR3 is made up of 15 amino acids. The V end was cut by 2 bases, the J end by 8 bases, with 13 bases between. The sample was CD4+ T cells from PBMCs. The origin of this receptor is a human donor with Susac syndrome. The rearrangement links TRBV12-3 or TRBV12-4 to TRBJ1-6, with D uncertain. This CDR3 reads CASSLRWTLDSPLHF. CDR3 DNA: TGTGCCAGCAGTTTAAGGTGGACGTTGGATTCACCCCTCCACTTT.